This T cell receptor beta chain comes out of a study of T-cell reconstitution after alpha-beta-depleted transplantation in children. This clonotype has at least ten counts. Preparation of the TCRbeta library involved a method that used unique molecular identifiers. Via MiXCR, TCRdb re-called the PCR reads, giving one row per CDR3 protein. Of roughly 190,000 distinct CDR3 sequences listed, 13% to 15% were seen once; the top ten hold approximately 13%. CDR3 size: 14 residues. V shed 5 bases, J shed 4 bases, and the junction held 11 bases outside the gene matches. Germline V gene lookup returns CDR1 DFQATT and CDR2 SNEGSKA (reference sequence).

This receptor was identified in a human donor who donated a stem cell graft to a child with acute lymphoblastic leukemia. Source: PBMCs from the stem cell graft donor, taken from the stem cell graft. This chain uses TRBV20-1 with TRBJ2-7, with 7 bases that match TRBD1. The chain's CDR3 is CSAPLRTGFYEQYF. CDR3 nucleotide sequence: TGCAGTGCTCCCCTGAGGACAGGTTTTTACGAGCAGTACTTC.